Each of the 30 T cell receptor beta chains below was sequenced from the same sample in a study of blood T cells in healthy people across ages. Combining a sample-barcoded 5' primer with a J-beta primer mix, a second PCR ran for roughly 7 to 12 cycles. TCRdb analysed the 5' RACE reads with MiXCR anew, one entry per CDR3 protein. The data hold approximately 900,000 distinct CDR3 sequences, with 25% to 35% observed a single time. The same sample was also studied in work on T cells of mothers and their children.

Sequencing was carried out using blood. The receptors shown here come from a woman aged 40 to 50 in good health.

The table lists this clonotype with a few counts. The CDR3 nucleotides read TGTGCCAGCAGTTCAGCCGGGACAGGGGGCCAAGAGCAGTACTTC. Its protein product is CASSSAGTGGQEQYF. The chain employs TRBV28 and TRBJ2-7; 12 nucleotides agree with TRBD1. The V gene end was trimmed by 4 bases and the J gene end by 7 bases; junction bases not matched to a gene: 8. This CDR3 region has 15 residues. Per the germline V gene, CDR1 is MDHEN and CDR2 is SYDVKM. Based on the CDR3 plus reference TRBV28 and TRBJ2-7, the full variable domain is DVKVTQSSRYLVKRTGEKVFLECVQDMDHENMFWYRQDPGLGLRLIYFSYDVKMKEKGDIPEGYSVSREKKERFSLILESASTNQTSMYLCASSSAGTGGQEQYFGPGTRLTVT.

This clonotype has just a few counts. The chain carries TRBV5-5 and TRBJ1-1; 7 bases align to TRBD1. Germline V lookup: CDR1 SGHKS, CDR2 YYEKEE (reference sequence). J was trimmed by 2 bases and V by 5 bases; bases with no gene match: 6. This CDR3 comprises 14 residues. In DNA form, the CDR3 reads TGTGCCAGCAGAGAGGGACAGCTTAACACTGAAGCTTTCTTT. Protein product: CASREGQLNTEAFF.

This clonotype has only a few counts. The V gene is TRBV4-3, the J gene TRBJ1-1; 8 nucleotides align to TRBD1. CDR1 and CDR2 from the germline V gene are LGHNA and YSLEER. This CDR3 comprises 17 residues. Trimming removed 2 bases from V and 0 bases from J; junction bases left unmatched: 8. CDR3 sequence (DNA): TGCGCCAGCAGCCAACAGTGGGACAGGAGTATGAACACTGAAGCTTTCTTT. Its translation: CASSQQWDRSMNTEAFF.

In DNA form, the CDR3 reads TGTGCCAGCAGCAAGGGTTCCCTTAATTCACCCCTCCACTTT. Its translation: CASSKGSLNSPLHF. V and J are TRBV27 and TRBJ1-6; D unclear. Trimming removed 6 bases from V and 6 bases from J, with 12 bases in between. The germline gives CDR1 MNHEY, CDR2 SMNVEV (reference sequence). The CDR3 spans 14 residues.

This clonotype was recorded a few times. This sequence joins TRBV7-2 and TRBJ2-5; TRBD2 matches 15 bases. The germline V gene has CDR1 SGHTA and CDR2 FQGNSA. Losses at the gene ends were 10 bases for V and 2 bases for J; bases not matched to a gene: 2. The CDR3 has 14 amino acids. DNA for the CDR3: TGTGCCACCGGGACTAGCGGGGGGCAAGAGACCCAGTACTTC. Residues: CATGTSGGQETQYF.

This clonotype occurred a few times. The CDR3 DNA is TGCAGCGTTGAGGCAGTAATTTCCACTGAAGCTTTCTTT. It is translated as CSVEAVISTEAFF. The genes are TRBV29-1 and TRBJ1-1; D not certain. The CDR3 runs 13 residues. CDR1 SQVTM and CDR2 ANQGSEA come from the germline V gene. The germline V and J ends were trimmed by 3 bases and 4 bases, with 12 bases remaining between them.

J is TRBJ1-5 and V is TRBV6-1; a weak D match, TRBD1 (5 bases). The CDR3 totals 16 residues. Germline CDR1 is MNHNS and CDR2 is SASEGT. The V and J ends lost 4 bases and 3 bases respectively, with 16 bases between them. The CDR3 sequence: CASSGLDSHANQPQHF. The CDR3 region has the DNA TGTGCCAGCAGTGGGCTCGACAGTCATGCCAATCAGCCCCAGCATTTT.

Points on this clonotype: Its ends do not fully match the called genes, so a read error is possible. CDR3 bases: TGTGCCAGCAGCCAAGAAGGGACAGGGCTATCTGGGGCCAACGTCCGGACTTTC. It yields the protein CASSQEGTGLSGANVRTF. V gene TRBV14 combines with J gene TRBJ2-6; 9 positions match TRBD1. The CDR3 covers 18 residues. The germline V gene has CDR1 SGHDN and CDR2 FVKESK.

This clonotype was seen a handful of times. A read error is possible here, since a much larger clone lies one base away. This sequence joins TRBV29-1 and TRBJ2-3; maybe TRBD2 (6 bases). The length of the CDR3 is 13 residues. Germline lookup yields CDR1 SQVTM and CDR2 ANQGSEA. Here the CDR3 DNA reads TGCAGCGTAACTAGCACATGGGGAGATACGCGGTATTTT. It encodes CSVTSTWGDTRYF.

V and J are TRBV5-5 and TRBJ2-5; a possible D gene is TRBD2 (7 bases). The V gene's germline CDR1 is SGHKS and CDR2 YYEKEE (reference sequence). With 4 bases removed from V and 2 bases from J, the gap between germline ends came to 21 bases. The CDR3 length is 17 residues. The CDR3 is CASSVAVGAGGQETQYF. DNA for the CDR3: TGTGCCAGCAGCGTCGCGGTGGGGGCCGGGGGGCAAGAGACCCAGTACTTC. The complete variable domain, with remaining parts taken from reference TRBV5-5 and TRBJ2-5, reads DAGVTQSPTHLIKTRGQQVTLRCSPISGHKSVSWYQQVLGQGPQFIFQYYEKEERGRGNFPDRFSARQFPNYSSELNVNALLLGDSALYLCASSVAVGAGGQETQYFGPGTRLLVL.

This clonotype has a count of ten or more. This chain joins TRBV28 and TRBJ1-2, with 7 bases lining up with TRBD1. Trimming removed 7 bases from V and 7 bases from J; junction bases left unmatched: 9. The germline gives CDR1 MDHEN, CDR2 SYDVKM. This CDR3 comprises 13 residues. Written as DNA, the CDR3 is TGTGCCAGCAATAAAAGACAGGGTCCTGGCTACACCTTC. This encodes CASNKRQGPGYTF.

This clonotype was seen only a few times. This chain connects TRBV29-1 to TRBJ1-1; TRBD1 might be the D (6 bases). The CDR3 runs to 13 residues. CDR1 is SQVTM and CDR2 is ANQGSEA in the germline V gene. CDR3 sequence (DNA): TGCAACGCCCGCAGGGGCGGTGGAACTGAAGCTTTCTTT. Its protein is CNARRGGGTEAFF.

This clonotype was seen more than once but under ten times. Just one base apart from a much larger clone, this may be a read error. The V gene is TRBV3-1, the J gene TRBJ2-1; no clear D. The V gene's germline CDR1 is LGHDT and CDR2 YNNKEL (reference sequence). V lost 4 bases and J 13 bases, leaving 20 bases between the germline ends. The CDR3 contains 14 residues. CDR3 in DNA: TGTGCCAGCAGCCCTCCTCAATTAGGAGAGACCCAGTTCTTC. Translating it yields CASSPPQLGETQFF.

This clonotype was seen a handful of times. V gene TRBV25-1 combines with J gene TRBJ1-2; D possibly corresponds to TRBD1 (5 bases). V was pared by 2 bases and J by 6 bases, with 10 bases between. Germline V lookup: CDR1 MGHDK, CDR2 SYGVNS. The CDR3 has 13 residues. This CDR3 reads CASSEEWGDGYTF. CDR3 DNA: TGTGCCAGCAGTGAAGAATGGGGGGATGGCTACACCTTC.

This clonotype was counted ten times or more. The chain links TRBV6-5 to TRBJ2-1; perhaps D is TRBD1 or TRBD2 (5 bases each). V dropped 10 bases and J dropped 9 bases, with 25 bases sitting between them. Germline CDR1 is MNHEY and CDR2 is SVGAGI. This CDR3 spans 15 amino acids. Here the CDR3 DNA reads TGTGCCACACATTTACCGCTGGGACGGTCTGGTGAGCAGTTCTTC. This sequence encodes CATHLPLGRSGEQFF.

On this clonotype: Relative to the germline gene, one junction end is altered; a read error may explain this. The chain couples TRBV27 to TRBJ1-1; no clear D gene. Per the germline V gene, CDR1 is MNHEY and CDR2 is SMNVEV (reference sequence). This CDR3 region has 15 residues. In DNA, the CDR3 is TGTGCCAACAGTTTGGATCCGGCCCCGAACACTGAAGCTTTCTTT. Its translation: CANSLDPAPNTEAFF.

This clonotype has more than one count but fewer than ten. This chain uses TRBV5-1 with TRBJ2-1; D may match TRBD1 or TRBD2 (6 bases each). The CDR3 has 13 residues. CDR1 and CDR2 (germline): SGHRS, YFSETQ. Between the trimmed V and J ends, which lost 4 bases and 8 bases, there was a span of 13 bases. CDR3 sequence reads: CASSGVGGDEQFF. Here the CDR3 DNA reads TGCGCCAGCAGCGGGGTCGGGGGCGATGAGCAGTTCTTC.

In this sample, this clonotype turned up a few times. The chain uses TRBV7-2 and TRBJ2-4, with 13 nucleotides matching TRBD2. The germline CDR1 and CDR2 sequences are SGHTA and FQGNSA. The V and J ends lost 5 bases and 7 bases, in that order; junction bases with no gene match: 8. The CDR3 contains 16 residues. CDR3 DNA sequence: TGTGCCAGCAGCCCTCAGACTAGCGGGGGGCGGAACATTCAGTACTTC. This codes for CASSPQTSGGRNIQYF.

This clonotype was detected a few times. CDR3 nucleotide sequence: TGCAGCGTCATTTTCGGACAGGGTAACTATGGCTACACCTTC. Its translation: CSVIFGQGNYGYTF. J is TRBJ1-2 and V is TRBV29-1; 8 bases map to TRBD1. Trimming took 6 bases from V and 1 from J; bases not matched to a gene: 7. CDR1 is SQVTM and CDR2 is ANQGSEA in the germline V gene. This CDR3 contains 14 residues.

This clonotype came up once. J is TRBJ2-7 and V is TRBV7-6; D is possibly TRBD1 or TRBD2 (6 bases each). The CDR3 length is 14 residues. Germline CDR1 SGHVS, CDR2 FNYEAQ. V lost 1 base and J 6 bases, leaving 13 bases between the germline ends. The CDR3 reads CASSLGSGAVEQYF. CDR3 bases: TGTGCCAGCAGCTTAGGGTCGGGGGCGGTCGAGCAGTACTTC.

This clonotype was observed a handful of times. The genes are TRBV20-1 and TRBJ2-4; 11 nucleotides match TRBD2. Germline trimming cut 0 bases from V and 13 bases from J; bases unmatched to any gene: 23. Germline loops: CDR1 DFQATT, CDR2 SNEGSKA (reference sequence). The CDR3 extends over 19 amino acids. The CDR3 loop is CSARDDDTSGGARRHEQYF. The CDR3 DNA sequence: TGCAGTGCTAGAGACGACGACACTAGCGGGGGCGCTCGAAGGCATGAGCAGTACTTC.

This clonotype was recorded a few times. This chain links TRBV7-3 with TRBJ1-5, with a tentative D call TRBD1 (5 bases). The CDR3 loop spans 15 amino acids. Trimming stripped 1 base from V and 6 bases from J, with 13 bases between. Germline V gene data show CDR1 as SGHTA and CDR2 as FQGTGA. CDR3 region: CASSLSAGSTQPQHF. DNA for the CDR3: TGTGCCAGCAGCTTAAGTGCAGGGTCTACTCAGCCCCAGCATTTT.

The genes are TRBV12-3 or TRBV12-4 and TRBJ1-3; D uncertain. The CDR3 is 16 amino acids. Trimming took 5 bases from V and 1 from J, leaving 15 bases between them. In DNA form, the CDR3 reads TGTGCCAGCAGTCCCCAAGGGTTGGGGTCTGGAAACACCATATATTTT. Encoded protein: CASSPQGLGSGNTIYF.

This clonotype was seen many times. The rearrangement joins TRBV7-3 to TRBJ2-7; D may be TRBD1 (7 bases). The V gene's germline CDR1 is SGHTA and CDR2 FQGTGA. The CDR3 sequence is 15 residues long. V gave up 5 bases and J gave up 1 base, with 15 bases separating them. In DNA, the CDR3 is TGTGCCAGCAGCCCAGGGGGGACAGCTTCCTACGAGCAGTACTTC. It translates to CASSPGGTASYEQYF.

This clonotype was observed at least ten times. The chain recombines TRBV7-2 with TRBJ1-2, with 10 positions matching TRBD1. CDR1 SGHTA and CDR2 FQGNSA come from the germline V gene. V dropped 5 bases and J dropped 6; count of bases not matched to a gene: 9. This CDR3 has 15 residues. CDR3 in amino acids: CASSRQGAIRDGYTF. CDR3 in DNA: TGTGCCAGCAGCCGACAGGGGGCGATAAGGGATGGCTACACCTTC.

The chain uses TRBV7-8 and TRBJ2-7, with no clear D. The CDR3 loop spans 13 amino acids. The V end lost 4 bases, the J end lost 3 bases, and 10 bases lay between the germline ends. CDR1 and CDR2 from the germline V gene are SGHVS and FQNEAQ. The CDR3 nucleotides are TGTGCCAGCAGCTGGGTCGTGGGCTACGAGCAGTACTTC. Translation gives CASSWVVGYEQYF.

This clonotype was detected only a few times. The rearrangement joins TRBV7-2 to TRBJ1-1; no reliable D call. V lost 5 bases and J 0 bases, leaving 13 bases between the germline ends. The CDR3 runs to 15 residues. CDR1 is SGHTA and CDR2 is FQGNSA in the germline V gene. The CDR3 DNA follows: TGTGCCAGCAGCCCCGGGCCAATTTTGAACACTGAAGCTTTCTTT. Protein: CASSPGPILNTEAFF.

This clonotype came up many times. CDR3 sequence: CASSQAGTTSYNEQFF. The CDR3 DNA is TGTGCCAGCAGCCAAGCCGGGACTACTAGTTACAATGAGCAGTTCTTC. The V and J genes are TRBV4-2 and TRBJ2-1, with 7 positions matching TRBD2. CDR1 is LGHNA, CDR2 YNFKEQ, per germline. The CDR3 length is 16 residues. Unmatched junction bases numbered 7, after V lost 1 base and J lost 4 bases.

Notes on this clonotype: It may be a read error: a sequence one base away is much more abundant. J is TRBJ1-1 and V is TRBV5-6; maybe TRBD1 (6 bases). Germline CDR1 and CDR2: SGHDT and YYEEEE. The CDR3 extends over 13 amino acids. CDR3 residues: CASRPQGYTGAFF. Here the CDR3 DNA reads TGTGCCAGCAGGCCCCAGGGGTACACTGGAGCTTTCTTT.

The J gene is TRBJ2-3, the V gene TRBV28; perhaps TRBD2 as D (6 bases). The V end lost 6 bases, the J end lost 4 bases, and 14 bases lay between the germline ends. This CDR3 contains 14 residues. Germline V gene lookup returns CDR1 MDHEN and CDR2 SYDVKM. Here the CDR3 DNA reads TGTGCCAGCAGGGGGGACTTCGGCTCAGATACGCAGTATTTT. It specifies CASRGDFGSDTQYF.